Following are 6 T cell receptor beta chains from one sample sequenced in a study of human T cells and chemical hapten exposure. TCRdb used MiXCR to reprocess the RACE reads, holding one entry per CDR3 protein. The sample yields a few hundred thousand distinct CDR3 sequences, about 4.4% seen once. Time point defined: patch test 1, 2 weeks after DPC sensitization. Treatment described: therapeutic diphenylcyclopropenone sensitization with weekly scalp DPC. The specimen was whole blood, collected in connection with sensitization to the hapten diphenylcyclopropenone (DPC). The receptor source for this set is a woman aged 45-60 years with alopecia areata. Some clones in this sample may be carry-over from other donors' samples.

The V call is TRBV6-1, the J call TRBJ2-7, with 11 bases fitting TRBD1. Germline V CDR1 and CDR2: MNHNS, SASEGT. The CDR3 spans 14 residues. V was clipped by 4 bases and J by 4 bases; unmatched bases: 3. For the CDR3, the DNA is TGTGCCAGCAGTGTGGGACAGGGGGTTTACGAGCAGTACTTC. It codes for CASSVGQGVYEQYF.

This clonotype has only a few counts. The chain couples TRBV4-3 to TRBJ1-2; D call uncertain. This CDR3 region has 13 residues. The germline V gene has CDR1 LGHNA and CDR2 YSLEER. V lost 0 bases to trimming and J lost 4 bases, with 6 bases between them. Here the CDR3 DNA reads TGCGCCAGCAGCCAAGAGGCGGGCTATGGCTACACCTTC. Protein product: CASSQEAGYGYTF.

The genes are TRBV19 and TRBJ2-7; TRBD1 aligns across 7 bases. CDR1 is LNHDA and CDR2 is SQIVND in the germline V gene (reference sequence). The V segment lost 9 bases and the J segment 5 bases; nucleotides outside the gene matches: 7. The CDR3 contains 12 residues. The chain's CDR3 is CASGPQGNEQYF. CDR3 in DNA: TGTGCCAGCGGACCACAGGGGAACGAGCAGTACTTC.

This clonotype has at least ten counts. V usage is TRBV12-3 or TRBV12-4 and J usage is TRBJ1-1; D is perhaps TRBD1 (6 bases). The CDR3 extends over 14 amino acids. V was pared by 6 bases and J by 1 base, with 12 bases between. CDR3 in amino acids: CASSAGETNTEAFF. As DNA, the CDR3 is TGTGCCAGCAGCGCAGGGGAGACGAACACTGAAGCTTTCTTT.

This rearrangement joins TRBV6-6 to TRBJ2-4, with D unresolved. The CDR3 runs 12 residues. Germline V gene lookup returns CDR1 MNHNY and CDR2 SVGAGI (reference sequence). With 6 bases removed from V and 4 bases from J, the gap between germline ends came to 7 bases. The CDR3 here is CASRDGKNIQYF. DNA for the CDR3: TGTGCCAGCAGGGACGGTAAAAACATTCAGTACTTC.

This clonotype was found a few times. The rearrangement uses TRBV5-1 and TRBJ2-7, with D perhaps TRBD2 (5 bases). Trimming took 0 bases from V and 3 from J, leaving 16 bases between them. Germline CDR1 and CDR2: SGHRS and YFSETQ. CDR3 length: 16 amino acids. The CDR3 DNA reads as TGCGCCAGCAGCTTGGCCGTGTCGGCCGGGGTCTACGAGCAGTACTTC. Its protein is CASSLAVSAGVYEQYF.